What follows describes a single TCR beta chain. The sample comes from a study of cytomegalovirus exposure and HLA in healthy donors. The PCR employed 60 Vbeta primers together with 13 Jbeta primers. TCRdb's copy holds only in-frame clones and misses some; the assay was immunoSEQ multiplex PCR. Of fewer than 250,000 clones in the sample, approximately 82% were seen once. The clonotype comes from a male donor in good health and CMV-seronegative. Sequencing was performed on PBMCs.

The CDR3 reads CSVGQGAGSNQPQHF. CDR3 nucleotide sequence: TGCAGCGTCGGACAGGGGGCTGGTAGCAATCAGCCCCAGCATTTT. The V and J genes are TRBV29-1 and TRBJ1-5; TRBD1 matches 11 bases. This CDR3 has 15 amino acids. V shed 6 bases, J shed 0 bases, and the junction held 4 bases outside the gene matches. Per the germline V gene, CDR1 is SQVTM and CDR2 is ANQGSEA.